The 20 T cell receptor beta chains listed next were all sequenced from one sample in a study of beta chain features in type 1 diabetes. Investigators reverse transcribed all isolated RNA, so they sequenced expressed TCRB transcripts. Clones were sequenced by immunoSEQ multiplex PCR, and TCRdb holds only the in-frame ones, with some missing. The table lists about 900,000 clones, roughly 16% of them singletons. The sequencing sample was made of naive CD4+ T cells from blood. Receptor source: a young woman in good health.

The rearrangement uses TRBV5-4 and TRBJ1-1; 10 positions agree with TRBD1. CDR3 length equals 14 residues. CDR1 is SGHNT, CDR2 YYREEE, per germline (reference sequence). V shed 0 bases and J 5 bases; nucleotides not matched to a gene: 1. The CDR3 DNA reads as TGTGCCAGCAGCTTGGGGACAGGGGGAACTGAAGCTTTCTTT. Encoded protein: CASSLGTGGTEAFF.

This clone was counted only a few times. V and J are TRBV28 and TRBJ2-3, with 7 bases lining up with TRBD2. This CDR3 region has 14 residues. CDR1 is MDHEN and CDR2 is SYDVKM in the germline V gene. The trim removed 7 bases at V and 0 bases at J, leaving 4 bases unmatched. Written as DNA, the CDR3 is TGTGCCAGCAAAAATAGCGGGAGCACAGATACGCAGTATTTT. Translated, it gives CASKNSGSTDTQYF.

There are a few counts of this clone. The chain employs TRBV19 and TRBJ2-7, with TRBD1 matching 9 bases. The CDR3 is 15 residues long. Losses at the gene ends were 3 bases for V and 2 bases for J; bases not matched to a gene: 5. Germline V CDR1 and CDR2: LNHDA, SQIVND (reference sequence). The CDR3 DNA follows: TGTGCCAGTAGTATTATCGGGACAGGGACCTACGAGCAGTACTTC. It encodes CASSIIGTGTYEQYF. Variable domain in full (rest from reference TRBV19 and TRBJ2-7): DGGITQSPKYLFRKEGQNVTLSCEQNLNHDAMYWYRQDPGQGLRLIYYSQIVNDFQKGDIAEGYSVSREKKESFPLTVTSAQKNPTAFYLCASSIIGTGTYEQYFGPGTRLTVT.

V usage is TRBV11-3 and J usage is TRBJ2-3; D perhaps matches TRBD2 (6 bases). The CDR3 loop spans 13 amino acids. Germline V gene data show CDR1 as SGHNT and CDR2 as YENEEA. V was clipped by 5 bases and J by 6 bases, with 12 bases between them. CDR3 sequence (DNA): TGTGCCAGCAGCCCGAGGAGCGGGGATACGCAGTATTTT. It codes for CASSPRSGDTQYF.

This clone was seen more than once but under ten times. The genes are TRBV18 and TRBJ1-1, with 7 nucleotides matching TRBD1. CDR1 is KGHSH, CDR2 LQKENI, per germline. The CDR3 has 13 residues. V dropped 6 bases and J dropped 1; count of bases not matched to a gene: 2. CDR3 in amino acids: CASSYRGNTEAFF. The CDR3 DNA sequence: TGTGCCAGCTCTTACAGGGGGAACACTGAAGCTTTCTTT. Complete variable domain (other parts from reference TRBV18 and TRBJ1-1): NAGVMQNPRHLVRRRGQEARLRCSPMKGHSHVYWYRQLPEEGLKFMVYLQKENIIDESGMPKERFSAEFPKEGPSILRIQQVVRGDSAAYFCASSYRGNTEAFFGQGTRLTVV.

The chain uses TRBV7-8 and TRBJ2-7; D might be TRBD1 or TRBD2, each matching 5 bases. This CDR3 has 14 residues. CDR1 and CDR2 from the germline V gene are SGHVS and FQNEAQ. Trimming took 1 base from V and 3 from J, leaving 10 bases between them. The chain's CDR3 is CASSLVGTDYEQYF. CDR3 bases: TGTGCCAGCAGCTTAGTCGGGACGGACTACGAGCAGTACTTC.

This clone was recorded a few times. The rearrangement uses TRBV28 and TRBJ2-5, with TRBD1 matching 7 bases. CDR3 length equals 14 residues. Germline V lookup: CDR1 MDHEN, CDR2 SYDVKM. V trimming: 5 bases; J trimming: 5 bases; junction bases outside the gene matches: 8. The CDR3 DNA is TGTGCCAGCAGTACCCCAGGGGGTCGGGAGACCCAGTACTTC. The encoded protein is CASSTPGGRETQYF.

This clone occurred a few times. The V gene is TRBV7-9, the J gene TRBJ2-2, with D unresolved. Trimming cost V 6 bases and J 4 bases, with 3 bases left between them. CDR3 size: 11 residues. Germline loops: CDR1 SEHNR, CDR2 FQNEAQ (reference sequence). CDR3 in amino acids: CASRFTGELFF. DNA for the CDR3: TGTGCCAGCAGGTTCACCGGGGAGCTGTTTTTT.

This clone has a handful of counts. The chain links TRBV7-8 to TRBJ2-2, with D possibly being TRBD2 (6 bases). Looked up from germline, CDR1 is SGHVS and CDR2 is FQNEAQ. V was pared by 6 bases and J by 6 bases, with 17 bases between. The CDR3 has 15 residues. CDR3 region: CASRTGRGSAGELFF. CDR3 sequence (DNA): TGTGCCAGCAGAACCGGGAGAGGTTCGGCCGGGGAGCTGTTTTTT.

This sequence joins TRBV28 and TRBJ2-2; 7 bases align to TRBD2. Looked up from germline, CDR1 is MDHEN and CDR2 is SYDVKM. This CDR3 has 14 amino acids. The V segment lost 3 bases and the J segment 12 bases; nucleotides outside the gene matches: 10. The CDR3 spells CASSLGGRPEKLFF. For the CDR3, the DNA is TGTGCCAGCAGTTTGGGCGGGAGACCCGAGAAGCTGTTTTTT.

This clone was seen only a few times. The chain carries TRBV7-2 and TRBJ1-3; maybe TRBD1 (6 bases). V was shortened by 1 base and J by 5 bases, with 15 bases between the two germline ends. The CDR3 contains 16 residues. Germline V lookup: CDR1 SGHTA, CDR2 FQGNSA. CDR3 sequence: CASSLDPGHTRNTIYF. CDR3 DNA: TGTGCCAGCAGCTTAGATCCGGGACATACGAGAAACACCATATATTTT.

This clone was observed a few times. J is TRBJ1-5 and V is TRBV6-5, with D perhaps TRBD1 (5 bases). The CDR3 sequence is 13 residues long. Germline CDR1 is MNHEY and CDR2 is SVGAGI. The V gene lost 2 bases and the J gene lost 10 bases, with 12 bases spanning the gap. This CDR3 is CASSYGRAHPQHF. In DNA form, the CDR3 reads TGTGCCAGCAGTTACGGCAGGGCCCATCCCCAGCATTTT.

V is TRBV5-6 and J is TRBJ2-5; no clear D gene. The CDR3 has 12 residues. The V end was cut by 4 bases, the J end by 1 base, with 5 bases between. The germline V gene has CDR1 SGHDT and CDR2 YYEEEE. The CDR3 DNA reads TGTGCCAGCAGCCGCGCCCAAGAGACCCAGTACTTC. Translated: CASSRAQETQYF.

This clone appeared a few times. CDR3 protein: CASSSTPFAEQFF. The CDR3 bases are TGTGCCAGCAGTTCGACCCCTTTTGCCGAGCAGTTCTTC. The J gene is TRBJ2-1, the V gene TRBV27; D call uncertain. Trimming cost V 4 bases and J 10 bases, with 14 bases left between them. Germline CDR1 MNHEY, CDR2 SMNVEV (reference sequence). The CDR3 has 13 residues.

The chain joins TRBV6-1 to TRBJ2-2, with 9 nucleotides matching TRBD1. Germline CDR1 MNHNS, CDR2 SASEGT. Trimming removed 7 bases from V and 1 base from J; junction bases left unmatched: 4. The CDR3 extends over 15 amino acids. This chain's CDR3 is CASKGTGLNTGELFF. CDR3 nucleotide sequence: TGTGCCAGCAAGGGGACAGGGTTGAACACCGGGGAGCTGTTTTTT.

This sequence joins TRBV7-3 and TRBJ2-1; 7 nucleotides agree with TRBD2. CDR3 length: 15 residues. Trimming removed 6 bases from V and 8 bases from J; junction bases left unmatched: 13. Germline V gene lookup returns CDR1 SGHTA and CDR2 FQGTGA. CDR3 sequence: CASRPRGLSFDEQFF. CDR3 DNA sequence: TGTGCCAGCAGGCCTCGGGGACTATCCTTCGATGAGCAGTTCTTC.

This clone appeared a few times. The V gene is TRBV4-3, the J gene TRBJ2-7; 8 bases fit TRBD1. Germline CDR1 reads LGHNA; CDR2 reads YSLEER. This CDR3 has 14 residues. Unmatched junction bases numbered 3, after V lost 0 bases and J lost 5 bases. The CDR3: CASSQDRGLDEQYF. The CDR3 nucleotides read TGCGCCAGCAGCCAAGACAGGGGGCTCGACGAGCAGTACTTC.

This clone has only a few counts. The CDR3 does not close with the conserved phenylalanine or tryptophan, likely indicating a read error. No DNA is shown, since the ends of the CDR3 on it are uncertain; the CDR3 is the one TCRdb lists. The chain joins TRBV6-5 to TRBJ1-4. The germline gives CDR1 MNHEY, CDR2 SVGAGI. The CDR3 region is 11 residues in length, termini included. CDR3 sequence reads: CASSFPIGARL.

The DNA for the CDR3 is TGTGCCAGCACTTTCGGGGGTCAAGAGACCCAGTACTTC. Its translation is CASTFGGQETQYF. The chain links TRBV7-9 to TRBJ2-5, with a possible D match to TRBD2 (6 bases). The germline V and J ends were trimmed by 7 bases and 2 bases, with 11 bases remaining between them. Looked up from germline, CDR1 is SEHNR and CDR2 is FQNEAQ (reference sequence). The CDR3 runs to 13 residues. Using reference TRBV7-9 and TRBJ2-5 for the parts outside the CDR3, the full variable domain is DTGVSQNPRHKITKRGQNVTFRCDPISEHNRLYWYRQTLGQGPEFLTYFQNEAQLEKSRLLSDRFSAERPKGSFSTLEIQRTEQGDSAMYLCASTFGGQETQYFGPGTRLLVL.

Points on this clone: The germline gene is not matched at one end of the junction; a read error may be the cause. V is TRBV6-6 and J is TRBJ2-4; tentatively, D is TRBD1 (6 bases). Germline loops: CDR1 MNHNY, CDR2 SVGAGI (reference sequence). The CDR3 contains 16 residues. The CDR3 nucleotides read TGTGCCAGCAGTCACTCCAGGGGTATAGCCAAAAACATTCAGTACTTC. Its translation: CASSHSRGIAKNIQYF.